This T cell receptor beta chain was found in a study of HIV-infected patients and healthy controls. Overall study findings and caveats: HIV+ repertoires were severely depleted of MAIT alpha-chain CDR3s, unlike healthy controls.

This clonotype was detected many times. Its target is unknown. 500 ng RNA was reverse transcribed with alpha and beta constant-region primers. Using multiplexing indices, alpha and beta chain libraries were generated apart by chain-specific third strand synthesis. TCRdb fed the 5' RACE reads into MiXCR, producing one record per CDR3 protein. The sample yields 15,000 to 20,000 distinct CDR3 sequences, around 5.5% seen once. No cell fractionation was done, so the repertoire covers all unsorted peripheral blood T cells. Germline V gene data show CDR1 as SGHTS and CDR2 as YDEGEE. CDR3 length: 14 residues. The trim removed 4 bases at V and 4 bases at J, leaving 2 bases unmatched.

The genes are TRBV5-8 and TRBJ2-7, with 13 bases aligning to TRBD2. Sequencing was carried out using blood. The TCR originated in an adult in good health. CDR3 DNA: TGTGCCAGCAGCGAGGGACTAGCGGGGTACGAGCAGTACTTC. This encodes CASSEGLAGYEQYF.